Below, one T cell receptor beta chain is given with its context. No cognate antigen has been identified for it. Base quality data are lacking; no much larger clone is found one base away. The data stem from a study of sequential checkpoint blockade in melanoma (dated by TCRdb to between 2018 and 2021). Notes on the research overall: Using 1:1 randomization, the trial assigned patients either to first-line nivolumab followed by ipilimumab (arm A) or to ipilimumab followed by nivolumab (arm B). Maintenance nivolumab came after both trial sequences. Points the paper makes about the study in general: The model for predicting response that combines TCR metrics with mutation burden needs to be validated in larger, independent patient cohorts.

This sample's treatment or condition label indicates: randomized to nivolumab then ipilimumab (arm A) or the reverse (arm B). Prior DNA-damaging chemotherapy had not been received by any trial patient. Thawed PBMCs were sorted on a FACS Aria II flow cytometer to isolate live CD3+CD8+ cells negative for CD19 and CD56. CheckMate 064, a randomized, open-label phase II trial of sequential checkpoint blockade, was the source of the samples, all of which came from patients with melanoma. Peripheral blood mononuclear cells were obtained through leukapheresis, purified using Ficoll-Paque, and frozen in human serum containing approximately 9.3% DMSO. Immediately after sorting, the purity of sorted blood CD3+CD8+ cells was verified to be >95%, after which DNA was extracted. TCRbeta CDR3 regions were immunosequenced from genomic DNA with the immunoSEQ Assay. Before high-throughput sequencing, genomic DNA was amplified using bias-controlled multiplex PCR. The original methods were these. To quantify the absolute abundance of each unique TCRbeta CDR3 region, the sequences were collapsed and filtered. Clonality was defined as 1 minus Pielou's evenness and was calculated using productive rearrangements only. Clones with significantly greater frequencies in on-treatment versus baseline samples were identified using a previously published method. Held by TCRdb, this immuneACCESS table contains in-frame sequences only and omits some clones. Under half of the omission traces to an unresolved V gene where checked; the cause of the rest is unknown. V and J calls plus clone size are reproduced from that table; the DNA served to infer D and trimming. The sample table holds approximately 11,000 clones, of which 60% to 80% were seen once. The ten largest clones take up about 28% of the sample.

Measured from the cysteine to the phenylalanine, the CDR3 is 15 residues long. Only CDR3 DNA remains: 45 bases, in frame from the first base. Unmatched junction bases come to 7, with V trimmed by 4 bases and J by 5 bases. The germline V gene gives CDR1 as MNHNS and CDR2 as SASEGT. The sequencing here drew on CD8+ T cells sorted from blood (inferred from file names), taken from a patient given nivolumab and ipilimumab in sequence. The chain is made from TRBV6-1 and TRBJ2-7; TRBD2 aligns with 11 central bases. The receptor was derived from a human donor with melanoma. In nucleotides, the sequence is TGTGCCAGCAGTGCCACTAGCGGGAGACTCGACGAGCAGTACTTC. It translates to CASSATSGRLDEQYF.